These 23 T cell receptor beta chains share one sample of origin, sequenced in a study of cytomegalovirus exposure and HLA in healthy donors. It was with 60 Vbeta and 13 Jbeta primers that the PCR ran. Assay: immunoSEQ multiplex PCR; the TCRdb copy retains only in-frame clones and omits some. The data contain around 130,000 clones, 80% to 85% of them seen just once; the ten biggest clones take up 1.2%. Source material: PBMCs. The receptors were gathered from a female donor in good health and CMV-seronegative.

This clone came up once. The chain is built from TRBV28 and TRBJ1-1, with 7 bases fitting TRBD1. Germline CDR1 is MDHEN and CDR2 is SYDVKM. This CDR3 is 12 amino acids long. V shed 10 bases, J shed 4 bases, and the junction held 6 bases outside the gene matches. This CDR3 is CATQGGLTEAFF. CDR3 bases: TGTGCCACGCAGGGGGGTCTCACTGAAGCTTTCTTT. Based on the CDR3 plus reference TRBV28 and TRBJ1-1, the full variable domain is DVKVTQSSRYLVKRTGEKVFLECVQDMDHENMFWYRQDPGLGLRLIYFSYDVKMKEKGDIPEGYSVSREKKERFSLILESASTNQTSMYLCATQGGLTEAFFGQGTRLTVV.

This sequence joins TRBV7-6 and TRBJ2-5; 11 bases match TRBD2. The CDR3 is 17 residues long. Germline CDR1 SGHVS, CDR2 FNYEAQ. V was clipped by 1 base and J by 0 bases; unmatched bases: 4. The chain's CDR3 is CASSLVAGGSYQETQYF. CDR3 DNA sequence: TGTGCCAGCAGCTTAGTAGCGGGAGGGTCGTACCAAGAGACCCAGTACTTC.

The V and J genes are TRBV19 and TRBJ2-7, with D tentatively TRBD2 (6 bases). Germline V lookup: CDR1 LNHDA, CDR2 SQIVND (reference sequence). CDR3 length: 14 residues. V lost 4 bases and J 6 bases, leaving 16 bases between the germline ends. The CDR3 DNA follows: TGTGCCAGTAGTAGGCTAGCGTTTCCTGGCGAGCAGTACTTC. As protein: CASSRLAFPGEQYF.

This rearrangement joins TRBV6-5 to TRBJ2-3, with 8 bases fitting TRBD2. The CDR3 sequence is 14 residues long. CDR1 MNHEY and CDR2 SVGAGI come from the germline V gene. Germline trimming cut 7 bases from V and 1 base from J; bases unmatched to any gene: 4. CDR3 sequence (DNA): TGTGCCAGCACCAAGACTAGCGGCACAGATACGCAGTATTTT. As protein: CASTKTSGTDTQYF.

On this clone itself: Additional DNA sequences in this sample encode the identical CDR3. V usage is TRBV30 and J usage is TRBJ1-6; D possibly corresponds to TRBD1 (5 bases). CDR1 is GTSNPN, CDR2 SVGIG, per germline (reference sequence). V was clipped by 2 bases and J by 0 bases, with 11 bases between them. The CDR3 runs 16 residues. In nucleotides, the CDR3 is TGTGCCTGGAGTCGGGGGGGTAGCTCCTATAATTCACCCCTCCACTTT. Translation gives CAWSRGGSSYNSPLHF.

The chain employs TRBV7-3 and TRBJ2-1, with D unresolved. CDR1 and CDR2 (germline): SGHTA, FQGTGA. This CDR3 is 15 amino acids long. V was shortened by 5 bases and J by 5 bases, with 16 bases between the two germline ends. In DNA, the CDR3 is TGTGCCAGCAGCCCCCGTCCCTCCCGGGACAATGAGCAGTTCTTC. Amino acid sequence: CASSPRPSRDNEQFF.

V usage is TRBV5-8 and J usage is TRBJ1-5; 7 bases match TRBD1. CDR3 length: 16 residues. Germline-derived CDR1 and CDR2 are SGHTS and YDEGEE. V lost 4 bases to trimming and J lost 2 bases; unmatched junction nucleotides: 9. The CDR3 DNA reads TGTGCCAGCAGCGTCCGACAGGGAGGAGGCAATCAGCCCCAGCATTTT. Its protein is CASSVRQGGGNQPQHF.

The chain is built from TRBV7-6 and TRBJ2-7; 7 bases fit TRBD1. Germline assignment: CDR1 SGHVS and CDR2 FNYEAQ. J gave up 7 bases and V 3 bases, and 6 bases lay outside the gene matches. The CDR3 consists of 13 residues. The CDR3 loop is CASSFGQDWEQYF. CDR3 coding DNA: TGTGCCAGCAGCTTCGGACAGGATTGGGAGCAGTACTTC.

The chain combines TRBV7-9 with TRBJ2-1; 7 bases match TRBD1. This CDR3 has 16 residues. V trimming: 2 bases; J trimming: 6 bases; junction bases outside the gene matches: 10. Germline V lookup: CDR1 SEHNR, CDR2 FQNEAQ (reference sequence). CDR3 coding DNA: TGTGCCAGCAGCTTACTACAGGGGACCTCCACCAATGAGCAGTTCTTC. It encodes CASSLLQGTSTNEQFF. The complete variable domain, with remaining parts taken from reference TRBV7-9 and TRBJ2-1, reads DTGVSQNPRHKITKRGQNVTFRCDPISEHNRLYWYRQTLGQGPEFLTYFQNEAQLEKSRLLSDRFSAERPKGSFSTLEIQRTEQGDSAMYLCASSLLQGTSTNEQFFGPGTRLTVL.

The chain joins TRBV2 to TRBJ2-2; 7 bases agree with TRBD1. The CDR3 consists of 15 residues. Trimming cost V 7 bases and J 4 bases; bases outside gene matches: 9. Germline V lookup: CDR1 SNHLY, CDR2 FYNNEI. The CDR3 DNA reads as TGTGCCAGCATCGGGACAGACCGCCTCACCGGGGAGCTGTTTTTT. Translating gives CASIGTDRLTGELFF.

The V gene is TRBV7-9, the J gene TRBJ2-1, with TRBD2 matching 9 bases. This CDR3 region has 14 residues. Germline V CDR1 and CDR2: SEHNR, FQNEAQ (reference sequence). V gave up 5 bases and J gave up 8 bases; unmatched junction bases: 7. CDR3 sequence reads: CASSPGLAMHEQFF. CDR3 in DNA: TGTGCCAGCAGCCCCGGACTAGCGATGCATGAGCAGTTCTTC.

J is TRBJ2-7 and V is TRBV27; 10 positions match TRBD2. This CDR3 spans 15 amino acids. J lost 6 bases, V lost 5 bases, and 10 bases had no gene match. The germline V gene has CDR1 MNHEY and CDR2 SMNVEV (reference sequence). The CDR3 reads CASSLLAGKGFEQYF. The CDR3 DNA reads as TGTGCCAGCAGTCTACTAGCGGGGAAGGGATTCGAGCAGTACTTC.

The J gene is TRBJ1-1, the V gene TRBV7-8; D is perhaps TRBD1 (6 bases). The CDR3 loop spans 14 amino acids. The V end was cut by 1 base, the J end by 1 base, with 7 bases between. The V gene's germline CDR1 is SGHVS and CDR2 FQNEAQ. CDR3 coding DNA: TGTGCCAGCAGCTTAGTCAGGGGGAACACTGAAGCTTTCTTT. Protein sequence: CASSLVRGNTEAFF.

The V gene is TRBV18, the J gene TRBJ2-5; TRBD1 might be the D (5 bases). This CDR3 is built from 17 residues. With 3 bases removed from V and 4 bases from J, the gap between germline ends came to 21 bases. Per the germline V gene, CDR1 is KGHSH and CDR2 is LQKENI. The CDR3 sequence is CASSPSIGQDILETQYF. The CDR3 DNA is TGTGCCAGCTCACCCTCAATAGGACAAGACATCCTAGAGACCCAGTACTTC.

Only one count was recorded for this clone. The V gene is TRBV27, the J gene TRBJ2-7; 11 bases fit TRBD1. With 5 bases clipped from V and 7 bases from J, the junction kept 7 bases outside the gene matches. Germline lookup yields CDR1 MNHEY and CDR2 SMNVEV (reference sequence). The CDR3 spans 14 residues. The CDR3 coding sequence is TGTGCCAGCAGTCCAGATGGGACAGGGGGGGAGCAGTACTTC. It yields the protein CASSPDGTGGEQYF.

The chain recombines TRBV6-4 with TRBJ2-3; D perhaps matches TRBD2 (6 bases). This CDR3 contains 15 residues. Germline V gene lookup returns CDR1 MRHNA and CDR2 SNTAGT. Trimming cost V 0 bases and J 1 base, with 8 bases left between them. CDR3 sequence reads: CASSDSVAGTDTQYF. CDR3 nucleotide sequence: TGTGCCAGCAGTGACTCGGTAGCGGGCACAGATACGCAGTATTTT.

About this clone itself: The CDR3 end shows no conserved phenylalanine or tryptophan, and so a read error is likely. The CDR3 DNA reads as TGTGCCAGCAGTTCTTCCCGCGGATTCAATCAGCCCCAGCATGTT. Translated: CASSSSRGFNQPQHV. The rearrangement joins TRBV28 to TRBJ1-5; D is unresolved. The CDR3 spans 15 residues. V dropped 4 bases and J dropped 3 bases, with 13 bases sitting between them. Germline V CDR1 and CDR2: MDHEN, SYDVKM.

The rearrangement joins TRBV2 to TRBJ2-7; TRBD2 matches at 12 bases. The germline V gene has CDR1 SNHLY and CDR2 FYNNEI. This CDR3 has 14 residues. V was pared by 4 bases and J by 5 bases, with 3 bases of the junction left unmatched. Written as DNA, the CDR3 is TGTGCCAGCAGTGGGACTAGCGGGACCCACGAGCAGTACTTC. This sequence encodes CASSGTSGTHEQYF.

The chain combines TRBV5-4 with TRBJ1-2; 10 bases agree with TRBD1. Germline V gene lookup returns CDR1 SGHNT and CDR2 YYREEE (reference sequence). Trimming at V came to 4 bases and at J to 8 bases, leaving 8 bases not matched to a gene. The CDR3 runs 14 residues. As DNA, the CDR3 is TGTGCCAGCAGCCCGGACAGGGGGTTATGGGGCTACACCTTC. Protein sequence: CASSPDRGLWGYTF.

V and J are TRBV19 and TRBJ1-1, with 8 positions matching TRBD1. The V gene end was trimmed by 5 bases and the J gene end by 6 bases; junction bases not matched to a gene: 8. The V gene's germline CDR1 is LNHDA and CDR2 SQIVND (reference sequence). The CDR3 spans 14 residues. The CDR3 nucleotides are TGTGCCAGTAGTCCCGGACAGGGTTTGGCTGAAGCTTTCTTT. It translates to CASSPGQGLAEAFF.

The gene calls are TRBV11-2 and TRBJ2-5; D is undetermined. CDR3 length equals 15 residues. From germline, CDR1 is SGHAT and CDR2 FQNNGV. V was pared by 0 bases and J by 2 bases, with 10 bases between. The CDR3 reads CASSLEGSTQETQYF. CDR3 DNA sequence: TGTGCCAGCAGCTTAGAGGGCAGCACTCAAGAGACCCAGTACTTC.

The chain uses TRBV11-2 and TRBJ2-2; no firm D call. Between the trimmed V and J ends, which lost 6 bases and 3 bases, there was a span of 14 bases. CDR1 is SGHAT and CDR2 is FQNNGV in the germline V gene. There are 15 residues in the CDR3. The CDR3 spells CASSSIPQDTGELFF. CDR3 coding DNA: TGTGCCAGCAGTTCCATCCCTCAGGACACCGGGGAGCTGTTTTTT.

This rearrangement joins TRBV6-1 to TRBJ2-7, with D uncertain. This CDR3 comprises 13 residues. Trimming took off 6 bases at V and 0 bases at J, with 9 bases between the two ends. In germline, CDR1 is MNHNS, CDR2 SASEGT. The CDR3 loop reads CASRDSFSYEQYF. Here the CDR3 DNA reads TGTGCCAGCAGGGATAGCTTCTCCTACGAGCAGTACTTC.